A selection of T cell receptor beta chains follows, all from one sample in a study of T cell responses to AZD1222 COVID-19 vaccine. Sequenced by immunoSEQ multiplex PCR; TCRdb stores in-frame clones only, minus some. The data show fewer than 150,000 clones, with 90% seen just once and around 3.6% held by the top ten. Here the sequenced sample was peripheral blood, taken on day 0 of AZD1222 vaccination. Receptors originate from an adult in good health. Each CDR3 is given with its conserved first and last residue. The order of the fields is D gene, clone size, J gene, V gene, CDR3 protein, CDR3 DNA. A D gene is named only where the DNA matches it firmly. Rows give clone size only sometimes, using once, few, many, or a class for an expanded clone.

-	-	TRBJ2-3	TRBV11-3	CASSSTRGTDTQYF	TGTGCCAGCAGCTCCACCCGGGGCACAGATACGCAGTATTTT
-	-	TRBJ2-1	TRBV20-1	CSAVTPPEQFF	TGCAGTGCTGTAACACCCCCCGAGCAGTTCTTC
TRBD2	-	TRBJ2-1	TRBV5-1	CASSLAGAVYNEQFF	TGCGCCAGCAGCCTAGCGGGGGCGGTCTACAATGAGCAGTTCTTC
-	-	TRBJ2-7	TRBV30	CAWKWGGSYEQYF	TGTGCCTGGAAATGGGGAGGCTCCTACGAGCAGTACTTC
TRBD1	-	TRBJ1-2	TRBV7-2	CASTVLPGTGDGYTF	TGTGCCAGCACCGTACTACCGGGGACAGGGGATGGCTACACCTTC
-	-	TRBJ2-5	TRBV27	CASSSLAAPEGETQYF	TGTGCCAGCAGTTCCCTAGCCGCGCCGGAGGGGGAGACCCAGTACTTC
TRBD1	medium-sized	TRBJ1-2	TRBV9	CASSDPGDRGEDYGYTF	TGTGCCAGCAGCGACCCCGGGGACAGGGGGGAGGACTATGGCTACACCTTC
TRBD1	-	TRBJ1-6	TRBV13	CASSSLGRDRNSPLHF	TGTGCCAGCAGCTCCCTGGGCAGGGACAGAAATTCACCCCTCCACTTT
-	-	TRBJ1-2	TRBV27	CASSPAVRNYGYTF	TGTGCCAGCAGCCCCGCGGTCAGAAACTATGGCTACACCTTC
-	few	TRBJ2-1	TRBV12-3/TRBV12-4	CASSPKGFEQFF	TGTGCCAGCAGTCCAAAAGGGTTTGAGCAGTTCTTC
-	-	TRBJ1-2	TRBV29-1	CSVYDYGYTF	TGCAGCGTTTACGACTATGGCTACACCTTC
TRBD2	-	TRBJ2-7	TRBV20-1	CSASGGLAGPGGRDEQYF	TGCAGTGCTAGTGGAGGGCTAGCGGGACCTGGGGGCCGCGACGAGCAGTACTTC
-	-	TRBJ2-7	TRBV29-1	CAVLGPLQPSYEQYF	TGCGCGGTTCTCGGCCCGTTACAGCCGTCTTACGAGCAGTACTTC
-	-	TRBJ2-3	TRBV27	CASSLGSGASTDTQYF	TGTGCCAGCAGCCTAGGGTCAGGGGCCAGCACAGATACGCAGTATTTT
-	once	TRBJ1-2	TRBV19	CASRTGRSNYGYTF	TGTGCCAGTAGGACGGGACGGAGTAACTATGGCTACACCTTC
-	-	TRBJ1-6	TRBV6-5	CASTRAFSNNSPLHF	TGTGCCAGCACCCGTGCCTTCTCCAATAATTCACCCCTCCACTTT
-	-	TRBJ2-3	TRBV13	CASSLAATDTQYF	TGTGCCAGCAGCTTAGCGGCCACAGATACGCAGTATTTT
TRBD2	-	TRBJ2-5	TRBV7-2	CASRGNSGGLETQYF	TGTGCCAGCAGGGGAAATAGCGGGGGGTTAGAGACCCAGTACTTC
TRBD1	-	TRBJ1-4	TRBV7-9	CASSLTGVQEKLFF	TGTGCCAGCAGCCTGACAGGGGTCCAGGAAAAACTGTTTTTT
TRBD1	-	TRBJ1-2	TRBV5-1	CASSLFRQGHGYTF	TGCGCCAGCAGCTTGTTTCGACAGGGCCATGGCTACACCTTC
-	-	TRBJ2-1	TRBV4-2	CASSQTTPRGTLWYEQFF	TGTGCCAGCAGCCAAACTACCCCCCGGGGGACCCTTTGGTATGAGCAGTTCTTC
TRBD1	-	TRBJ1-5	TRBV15	CATSSSGQGVSQPQHF	TGTGCCACCAGCAGTTCGGGACAGGGGGTTAGTCAGCCCCAGCATTTT
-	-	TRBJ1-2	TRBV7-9	CASSLGEYNYGYTF	TGTGCCAGCAGCTTAGGGGAATATAACTATGGCTACACCTTC
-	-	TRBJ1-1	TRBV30	CATEGRWGTEAFF	TGTGCCACAGAGGGTCGGTGGGGCACTGAAGCTTTCTTT
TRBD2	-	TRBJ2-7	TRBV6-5	CASGPSGRGSEQYF	TGTGCCAGCGGGCCTAGCGGGAGAGGGAGCGAGCAGTACTTC
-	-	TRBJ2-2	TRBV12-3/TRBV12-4	CASSRGTGELFF	TGTGCCAGCAGTAGAGGTACCGGGGAGCTGTTTTTT
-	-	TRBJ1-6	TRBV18	CASSPGTEYNSPLHF	TGTGCCAGCTCACCCGGGACCGAATATAATTCACCCCTCCACTTT
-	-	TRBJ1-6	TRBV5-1	CASSLVGPSSPLHF	TGCGCCAGCAGCTTGGTCGGCCCTAGTTCACCCCTCCACTTT
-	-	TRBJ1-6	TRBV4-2	CASNPGTSSFSPLHF	TGTGCCAGCAACCCCGGGACATCTAGTTTTTCACCCCTCCACTTT
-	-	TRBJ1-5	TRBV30	CAWTGGYNQPQHF	TGTGCCTGGACGGGAGGGTACAATCAGCCCCAGCATTTT
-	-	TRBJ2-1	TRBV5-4	CASSFESWGPYNEQFF	TGTGCCAGCAGCTTCGAGTCATGGGGCCCTTACAATGAGCAGTTCTTC
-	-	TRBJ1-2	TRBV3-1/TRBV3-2	CASRNRELIFGYTF	TGTGCCAGCAGGAACAGGGAGCTCATTTTTGGCTACACCTTC
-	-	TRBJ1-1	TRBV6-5	CASSRASGWNTEAFF	TGTGCCAGCAGCCGGGCCTCAGGTTGGAACACTGAAGCTTTCTTT
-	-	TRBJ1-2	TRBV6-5	CASSYQGLSDGYTF	TGTGCCAGCAGTTATCAGGGTTTAAGCGATGGCTACACCTTC
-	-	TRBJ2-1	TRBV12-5	CASGLGGRGTYNEQFF	TGTGCTAGTGGTTTAGGTGGGAGAGGGACCTACAATGAGCAGTTCTTC
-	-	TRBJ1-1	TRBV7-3	CASSYFGQTEAFF	TGTGCCAGCAGCTATTTCGGTCAGACTGAAGCTTTCTTT
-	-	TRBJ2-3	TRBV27	CASSPRVLSPDTQYF	TGTGCCAGCAGTCCCAGGGTTCTGTCTCCAGATACGCAGTATTTT
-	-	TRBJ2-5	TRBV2	CASIWGREQETQYF	TGTGCCAGCATCTGGGGACGAGAGCAAGAGACCCAGTACTTC